Presented here are 4 T cell receptor beta chains from one specimen sequenced in a study of blood T cell repertoires in COVID-19. Produced via immunoSEQ multiplex PCR; TCRdb's table is partial and in-frame only. The sample has about 160,000 clones, around 86% seen once. The sequenced sample was peripheral blood. Every receptor here comes from a man in his sixties or seventies with acute or convalescent COVID-19.

The chain uses TRBV7-9 and TRBJ1-1; D is perhaps TRBD1 (5 bases). CDR3 length: 13 amino acids. Between the trimmed V and J ends, which lost 1 base and 6 bases, there was a span of 9 bases. Germline lookup yields CDR1 SEHNR and CDR2 FQNEAQ (reference sequence). CDR3 in DNA: TGTGCCAGCAGCTTAGGCAGGGTTTCTGAAGCTTTCTTT. It is translated as CASSLGRVSEAFF.

The chain recombines TRBV30 with TRBJ1-2; D remains unclear. V lost 4 bases, J lost 4 bases, and 7 bases lay in between. The CDR3 spans 11 residues. Germline V gene sequence: CDR1 GTSNPN, CDR2 SVGIG (reference sequence). CDR3 amino acids: CAWKQFYGYTF. DNA of the CDR3: TGTGCCTGGAAACAGTTCTATGGCTACACCTTC.

V and J are TRBV6-2 or TRBV6-3 and TRBJ2-7; the D gene is possibly TRBD2 (5 bases). CDR1 and CDR2 from the germline V gene are MNHEY and SVGEGT. The CDR3 extends over 14 amino acids. Trimming pared 0 bases from V and 3 bases from J, leaving 9 bases between. The CDR3 reads CASSYSFGLYEQYF. CDR3 DNA sequence: TGTGCCAGCAGTTACTCGTTCGGACTCTACGAGCAGTACTTC.

This rearrangement joins TRBV3-1 (or the pseudogene TRBV3-2) to TRBJ2-3; D may be TRBD2 (5 bases). V lost 4 bases to trimming and J lost 0 bases, with 11 bases between them. The CDR3 runs 15 residues. Germline CDR1 reads LGHDT; CDR2 reads YNNKEL (reference sequence). CDR3 nucleotides: TGTGCCAGCAGCCTCGGACTGGCTAGCACAGATACGCAGTATTTT. Translating gives CASSLGLASTDTQYF.